The 30 T cell receptor beta chains below all came from one sample that was sequenced in a study of blood T cells in healthy people across ages. With a J-beta primer mix and a sample-barcoded 5' primer, a second PCR ran roughly 7 to 11 cycles. TCRdb re-called the 5' RACE reads through MiXCR, storing one row per CDR3 protein. The sample has over 750,000 distinct CDR3 sequences, about 25% seen once. This same sample was also taken into another study, of T cells of mothers and their children.

Source material: blood. Every receptor here comes from a boy between 5 and 17 years old in good health.

V and J are TRBV7-9 and TRBJ2-1, with D unclear. This CDR3 spans 14 amino acids. Germline V CDR1 and CDR2: SEHNR, FQNEAQ (reference sequence). V lost 7 bases and J lost 2, with 12 bases in between. The CDR3, as DNA: TGTGCCAGCACCCGACTCCTGACCTACAATGAGCAGTTCTTC. Translation: CASTRLLTYNEQFF.

This clonotype was seen more than once but under ten times. V is TRBV2 and J is TRBJ2-5; D possibly corresponds to TRBD2 (5 bases). Near its end, the DNA agrees better with TRBJ2-1, so the J call may be wrong. CDR1 is SNHLY, CDR2 FYNNEI, per germline. This CDR3 contains 13 residues. CDR3 residues: CASSGLAGNEQFF. The DNA of the CDR3 is TGTGCCAGCAGCGGCCTAGCAGGCAATGAGCAGTTCTTC.

This clonotype has a handful of counts. The chain carries TRBV25-1 and TRBJ2-3; D ambiguous. In germline, CDR1 is MGHDK, CDR2 SYGVNS. This CDR3 region has 15 residues. The germline V and J ends were trimmed by 2 bases and 4 bases, with 13 bases remaining between them. CDR3 coding DNA: TGTGCCAGCAGTGAAGACCGTTATTCCGCAGATACGCAGTATTTT. Protein product: CASSEDRYSADTQYF.

This clonotype was counted only a few times. This rearrangement joins TRBV7-9 to TRBJ2-7; no reliable D call. This CDR3 spans 15 amino acids. V was cut by 1 base and J by 0 bases, with 10 bases left in between. Germline V gives CDR1 SEHNR, CDR2 FQNEAQ (reference sequence). CDR3 coding DNA: TGTGCCAGCAGCTTAGGAGCGTCGAGCTCCTACGAGCAGTACTTC. Translation gives CASSLGASSSYEQYF.

J is TRBJ2-1 and V is TRBV2; the D gene is possibly TRBD1 (6 bases). Germline assignment: CDR1 SNHLY and CDR2 FYNNEI. This CDR3 contains 14 residues. Trimming shortened V by 4 bases and J by 8 bases, and 15 bases separated the two germline ends. The CDR3 region has the DNA TGTGCCAGCAGTGGGCGAGACAGGATCGATGAGCAGTTCTTC. Translation gives CASSGRDRIDEQFF.

This clonotype was counted between two and nine times. The CDR3 protein is CASSFPLGTNTGELFF. CDR3 nucleotides: TGTGCCAGCAGCTTCCCCCTTGGGACGAACACCGGGGAGCTGTTTTTT. The rearrangement uses TRBV12-3 or TRBV12-4 and TRBJ2-2; D call uncertain. CDR3 length equals 16 residues. V lost 6 bases to trimming and J lost 0 bases, with 14 bases between them.

This clonotype was seen a handful of times. This rearrangement joins TRBV25-1 to TRBJ2-3; 9 positions agree with TRBD2. V lost 4 bases, J lost 6 bases, and 14 bases stayed unmatched. Germline V gene data show CDR1 as MGHDK and CDR2 as SYGVNS. The CDR3 extends over 17 amino acids. The CDR3 region is CASSGNPSGKLFDTQYF. CDR3 DNA sequence: TGTGCCAGCAGTGGAAACCCTAGCGGGAAACTCTTTGATACGCAGTATTTT.

The chain recombines TRBV5-1 with TRBJ2-2; 10 bases agree with TRBD2. The germline V gene encodes CDR1 SGHRS and CDR2 YFSETQ. The CDR3 runs 17 residues. The V gene end was trimmed by 4 bases and the J gene end by 5 bases; junction bases not matched to a gene: 11. The DNA for the CDR3 is TGCGCCAGCAGCCCGGAGACTAGCGGGTCGAGGACCGGGGAGCTGTTTTTT. This encodes CASSPETSGSRTGELFF.

This clonotype has a handful of counts. The J gene is TRBJ2-5, the V gene TRBV7-2; D uncertain. Trimming shortened V by 5 bases and J by 4 bases, and 17 bases separated the two germline ends. The CDR3 is 15 residues long. Germline V gene lookup returns CDR1 SGHTA and CDR2 FQGNSA. The CDR3 region is CASSERLAAGETQYF. CDR3 sequence (DNA): TGTGCCAGCAGCGAGAGACTGGCCGCTGGAGAGACCCAGTACTTC.

This clonotype occurred a few times. This chain links TRBV6-1 with TRBJ2-7, with D unclear. CDR1 is MNHNS and CDR2 is SASEGT in the germline V gene. With 7 bases removed from V and 2 bases from J, the gap between germline ends came to 9 bases. The CDR3 totals 12 residues. CDR3 sequence reads: CASTWLTYEQYF. CDR3 in DNA: TGTGCCAGCACGTGGTTAACCTACGAGCAGTACTTC.

The chain joins TRBV27 to TRBJ1-2; 9 bases line up with TRBD1. Per the germline V gene, CDR1 is MNHEY and CDR2 is SMNVEV (reference sequence). The junction had 15 bases not matched to a gene; V was cut back by 5 bases and J by 8 bases. The CDR3 runs 16 residues. The CDR3 nucleotides read TGTGCCAGCAGTCGACAGACCGGGACAGGGTTTTTCGGCTACACCTTC. Translation gives CASSRQTGTGFFGYTF.

V is TRBV2 and J is TRBJ2-7; D is perhaps TRBD2 (5 bases). The assigned J gene may be wrong: the sequence end matches TRBJ2-5 better. From germline, CDR1 is SNHLY and CDR2 FYNNEI. The CDR3 has 11 amino acids. The CDR3 DNA reads TGTGCCACCCCCGGGGAGGAGACCCAGTACTTC. This sequence encodes CATPGEETQYF.

V usage is TRBV2 and J usage is TRBJ2-3, with D perhaps being TRBD1 or TRBD2 (5 bases each). Germline CDR1 is SNHLY and CDR2 is FYNNEI. The V end lost 0 bases, the J end lost 3 bases, and 13 bases lay between the germline ends. The CDR3 length is 16 residues. CDR3 DNA sequence: TGTGCCAGCAGTGAAGCCAGAGGGGCCGAGACAGATACGCAGTATTTT. Amino acid sequence: CASSEARGAETDTQYF. The full variable domain, rest sourced from reference TRBV2 and TRBJ2-3, is EPEVTQTPSHQVTQMGQEVILRCVPISNHLYFYWYRQILGQKVEFLVSFYNNEISEKSEIFDDQFSVERPDGSNFTLKIRSTKLEDSAMYFCASSEARGAETDTQYFGPGTRLTVL.

Remarks on this clonotype: An end of the junction does not agree with germline; a read error may underlie this. The chain uses TRBV6-2 or TRBV6-3 and TRBJ2-5, with 10 bases aligning to TRBD2. The J call may be wrong; the DNA end is better matched by TRBJ2-1. Germline V gene sequence: CDR1 MNHEY, CDR2 SVGEGT. The CDR3 has 17 amino acids. CDR3 residues: CAGSPLAGANSYNEQFF. CDR3 DNA: TGTGCCGGCAGTCCTCTAGCGGGGGCCAACTCCTACAATGAGCAGTTCTTC.

The J gene is TRBJ1-1, the V gene TRBV6-5; 9 bases align to TRBD1. This CDR3 spans 15 amino acids. J was trimmed by 4 bases and V by 5 bases; bases with no gene match: 8. In germline, CDR1 is MNHEY, CDR2 SVGAGI. CDR3 nucleotides: TGTGCCAGCAGTCCGGGACAGGGTCTGAGCACTGAAGCTTTCTTT. Amino acids: CASSPGQGLSTEAFF.

This clonotype was seen at least ten times. The chain uses TRBV20-1 and TRBJ1-2; TRBD1 matches at 9 bases. The V gene end was trimmed by 6 bases and the J gene end by 8 bases; junction bases not matched to a gene: 10. Germline CDR1 is DFQATT and CDR2 is SNEGSKA (reference sequence). This CDR3 contains 13 residues. CDR3 residues: CSAPGQGRPGYTF. In nucleotides, the CDR3 is TGCAGTGCCCCGGGACAGGGCCGCCCCGGCTACACCTTC.

Details on this clonotype: Relative to the germline gene, one junction end is altered; a read error may explain this. This rearrangement joins TRBV20-1 to TRBJ2-7; D gene ambiguous. Germline loops: CDR1 DFQATT, CDR2 SNEGSKA (reference sequence). This CDR3 region has 12 residues. The CDR3 nucleotides read TGCAGTGCTAGAGCCCTCTCCTCCGAGCAGTACTTC. Protein sequence: CSARALSSEQYF.

The rearrangement joins TRBV7-2 to TRBJ2-5; TRBD2 might be the D (6 bases). Germline lookup yields CDR1 SGHTA and CDR2 FQGNSA. This CDR3 has 15 residues. Trimming took off 4 bases at V and 1 base at J, with 13 bases between the two ends. DNA for the CDR3: TGTGCCAGCAGCTCGCAAACTAGCACCCAAGAGACCCAGTACTTC. This gives the protein CASSSQTSTQETQYF.

CDR3 amino acids: CAWGSTRTEAFF. Written as DNA, the CDR3 is TGTGCCTGGGGGTCCACGCGGACTGAAGCTTTCTTT. The J gene is TRBJ1-1, the V gene TRBV28, with D tentatively TRBD1 (5 bases). Germline assignment: CDR1 MDHEN and CDR2 SYDVKM. CDR3 size: 12 residues. V was trimmed by 11 bases and J by 5 bases, leaving 15 bases between them.

This clonotype was seen a few times. The chain employs TRBV12-3 or TRBV12-4 and TRBJ1-1; 11 positions match TRBD1. V trimming: 5 bases; J trimming: 1 base; junction bases outside the gene matches: 3. This CDR3 region has 15 residues. The DNA for the CDR3 is TGTGCCAGCAGTCCCGGACAGGGGGCGAACACTGAAGCTTTCTTT. Protein: CASSPGQGANTEAFF.

This clonotype was detected only a few times. The chain uses TRBV4-1 and TRBJ2-3; D may match TRBD1 or TRBD2 (5 bases each). The CDR3 consists of 17 residues. Germline values: CDR1 MGHRA, CDR2 YSYEKL. Trimming took 1 base from V and 2 from J, leaving 16 bases between them. The CDR3 loop reads CASSQALSGPNTDTQYF. The CDR3 region has the DNA TGCGCCAGCAGCCAAGCCTTATCGGGGCCGAACACAGATACGCAGTATTTT.

This rearrangement joins TRBV27 to TRBJ2-1; D call uncertain. The V gene's germline CDR1 is MNHEY and CDR2 SMNVEV (reference sequence). The V and J ends lost 8 bases and 7 bases respectively, with 9 bases between them. CDR3 length: 11 amino acids. For the CDR3, the DNA is TGTGCCAGCCGCAAGAGTAATGAGCAGTTCTTC. Protein: CASRKSNEQFF.

The rearrangement joins TRBV14 to TRBJ2-4; 8 bases agree with TRBD2. Per germline, CDR1 SGHDN and CDR2 FVKESK. The trim removed 6 bases at V and 16 bases at J, leaving 11 bases unmatched. This CDR3 region has 12 residues. In DNA, the CDR3 is TGTGCCAGCAGAAGAGGTCCGGGACTAGGATACTTC. Encoded protein: CASRRGPGLGYF.

This clonotype came up a few times. The chain recombines TRBV7-2 with TRBJ2-5, with a weak D call TRBD1 (9 bases). The J call may be faulty, since TRBJ2-7 better matches the DNA end. This CDR3 is built from 15 residues. CDR1 and CDR2 from the germline V gene are SGHTA and FQGNSA. For the CDR3, the DNA is TGTGCCAGCAGCTTAGGTAGCGGGGACAGGGACGAGCAGTACTTC. Translation: CASSLGSGDRDEQYF.

The chain combines TRBV7-9 with TRBJ2-7; D not certain. Trimming pared 5 bases from V and 2 bases from J, leaving 10 bases between. The germline V gene has CDR1 SEHNR and CDR2 FQNEAQ (reference sequence). The CDR3 is 13 amino acids. The chain's CDR3 is CASSKENPYEQYF. The CDR3 bases are TGTGCCAGCAGCAAGGAAAACCCCTACGAGCAGTACTTC.

This clonotype was detected a few times. This chain joins TRBV5-1 and TRBJ2-7, with a weak D call TRBD1 (6 bases). The ends were cut back, 3 bases at V and 0 bases at J, with 13 bases in the middle. CDR1 is SGHRS, CDR2 YFSETQ, per germline. The CDR3 has 15 residues. The CDR3 loop is CASSWTVQPSYEQYF. The CDR3 DNA is TGCGCCAGCAGCTGGACAGTCCAGCCCTCCTACGAGCAGTACTTC.

The V call is TRBV7-2, the J call TRBJ2-1; D not certain. The V gene's germline CDR1 is SGHTA and CDR2 FQGNSA. V lost 2 bases and J lost 3, with 14 bases in between. The CDR3 has 16 residues. In DNA form, the CDR3 reads TGTGCCAGCAGCTTACTCCCCGCCGGAATCTACAATGAGCAGTTCTTC. It encodes CASSLLPAGIYNEQFF.

This chain connects TRBV27 to TRBJ2-7; perhaps TRBD2 as D (8 bases). The CDR3 totals 20 residues. The germline CDR1 and CDR2 sequences are MNHEY and SMNVEV (reference sequence). V gave up 4 bases and J gave up 0 bases, with 28 bases separating them. The CDR3 DNA is TGTGCCAGCAGTTCTTTTCTGGAGGGGGCTAGCGGGTTGAGCTCCTACGAGCAGTACTTC. It specifies CASSSFLEGASGLSSYEQYF.

Only a few counts were recorded for this clonotype. The rearrangement joins TRBV20-1 to TRBJ2-5; 7 bases are a match to TRBD2. The end of the DNA is better explained by TRBJ2-1, so the J call may be wrong. This CDR3 has 15 amino acids. The V gene's germline CDR1 is DFQATT and CDR2 SNEGSKA (reference sequence). The DNA of the CDR3 is TGCAGTGCTAGAGCGGCAGGGAGGGTCAACAATGAGCAGTTCTTC. It yields the protein CSARAAGRVNNEQFF.

The chain is built from TRBV5-4 and TRBJ2-5; TRBD2 aligns across 8 bases. CDR3 length: 15 residues. Germline V CDR1 and CDR2: SGHNT, YYREEE (reference sequence). Germline trimming cut 3 bases from V and 0 bases from J; bases unmatched to any gene: 4. The CDR3 here is CASSYRTSNQETQYF. Written as DNA, the CDR3 is TGTGCCAGCAGCTACCGGACTAGCAACCAAGAGACCCAGTACTTC.